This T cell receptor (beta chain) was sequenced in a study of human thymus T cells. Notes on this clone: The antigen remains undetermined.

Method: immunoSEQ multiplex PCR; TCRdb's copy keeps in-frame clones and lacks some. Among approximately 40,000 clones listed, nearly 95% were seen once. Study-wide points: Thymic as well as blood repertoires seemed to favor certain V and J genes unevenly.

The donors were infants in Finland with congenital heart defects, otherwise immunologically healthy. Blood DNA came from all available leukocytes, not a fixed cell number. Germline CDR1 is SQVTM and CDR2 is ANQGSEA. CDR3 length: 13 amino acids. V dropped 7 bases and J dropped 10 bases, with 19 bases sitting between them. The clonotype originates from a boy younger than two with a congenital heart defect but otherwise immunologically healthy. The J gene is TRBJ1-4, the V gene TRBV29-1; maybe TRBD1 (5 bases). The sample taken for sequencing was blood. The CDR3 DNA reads TGCAGCGCCGATGGGGGGAACGGGGGAAAACTGTTTTTT. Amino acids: CSADGGNGGKLFF.